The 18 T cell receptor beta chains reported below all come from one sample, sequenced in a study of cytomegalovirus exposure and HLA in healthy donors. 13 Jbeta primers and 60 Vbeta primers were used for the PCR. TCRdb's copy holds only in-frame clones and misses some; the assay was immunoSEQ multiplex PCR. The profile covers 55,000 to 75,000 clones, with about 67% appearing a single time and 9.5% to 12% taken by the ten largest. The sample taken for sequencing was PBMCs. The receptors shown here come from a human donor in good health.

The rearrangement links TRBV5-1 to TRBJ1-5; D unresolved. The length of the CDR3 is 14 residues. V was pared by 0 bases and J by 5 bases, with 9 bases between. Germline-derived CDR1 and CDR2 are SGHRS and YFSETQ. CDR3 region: CASSLDSSHQPQHF. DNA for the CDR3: TGCGCCAGCAGCTTGGATAGCAGCCATCAGCCCCAGCATTTT.

CDR3 protein: CASSVGGAGGYYEQYF. DNA for the CDR3: TGTGCCAGCAGCGTAGGGGGAGCGGGAGGTTACTACGAGCAGTACTTC. V and J are TRBV9 and TRBJ2-7; TRBD2 aligns across 9 bases. The CDR3 length is 16 residues. The germline V gene has CDR1 SGDLS and CDR2 YYNGEE. After removal of 0 bases from V and 3 bases from J, the junction contained 7 bases not matched to a gene.

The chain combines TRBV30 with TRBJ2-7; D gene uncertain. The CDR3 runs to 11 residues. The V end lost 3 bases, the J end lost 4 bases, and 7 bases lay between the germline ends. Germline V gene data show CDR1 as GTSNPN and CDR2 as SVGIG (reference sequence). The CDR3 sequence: CAWSVLYEQYF. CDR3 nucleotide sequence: TGTGCCTGGAGCGTACTGTACGAGCAGTACTTC.

The CDR3 region has the DNA TGTGCCAGCAGCTTAAGTAGCTCCTACAATGAGCAGTTCTTC. The encoded protein is CASSLSSSYNEQFF. The chain couples TRBV7-3 to TRBJ2-1; D not resolved. This CDR3 is built from 14 residues. Per germline, CDR1 SGHTA and CDR2 FQGTGA. V lost 1 base and J lost 0, with 4 bases in between.

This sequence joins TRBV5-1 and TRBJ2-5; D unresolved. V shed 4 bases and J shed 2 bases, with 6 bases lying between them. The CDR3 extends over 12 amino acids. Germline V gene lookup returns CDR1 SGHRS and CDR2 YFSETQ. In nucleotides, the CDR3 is TGCGCCAGCAGCCGGAGTCAAGAGACCCAGTACTTC. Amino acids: CASSRSQETQYF.

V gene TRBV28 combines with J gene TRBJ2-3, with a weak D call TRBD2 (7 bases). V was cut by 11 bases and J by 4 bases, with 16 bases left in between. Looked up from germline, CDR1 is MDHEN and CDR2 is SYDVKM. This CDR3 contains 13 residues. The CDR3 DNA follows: TGTGCCTTGGCGGGGGCGCGAGCAGATACGCAGTATTTT. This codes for CALAGARADTQYF. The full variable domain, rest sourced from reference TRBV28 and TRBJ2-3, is DVKVTQSSRYLVKRTGEKVFLECVQDMDHENMFWYRQDPGLGLRLIYFSYDVKMKEKGDIPEGYSVSREKKERFSLILESASTNQTSMYLCALAGARADTQYFGPGTRLTVL.

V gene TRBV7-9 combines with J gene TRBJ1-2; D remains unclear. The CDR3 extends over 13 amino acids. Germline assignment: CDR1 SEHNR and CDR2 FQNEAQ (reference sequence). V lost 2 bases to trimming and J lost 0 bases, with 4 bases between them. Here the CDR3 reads CASSLLPNYGYTF. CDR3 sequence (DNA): TGTGCCAGCAGCTTACTTCCTAACTATGGCTACACCTTC.

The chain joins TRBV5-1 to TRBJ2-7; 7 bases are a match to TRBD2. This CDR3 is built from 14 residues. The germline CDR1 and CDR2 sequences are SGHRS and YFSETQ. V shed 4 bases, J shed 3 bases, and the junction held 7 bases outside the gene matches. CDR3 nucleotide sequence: TGCGCCAGCAGCCCGAGCGGGGTCATCTACGAGCAGTACTTC. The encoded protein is CASSPSGVIYEQYF.

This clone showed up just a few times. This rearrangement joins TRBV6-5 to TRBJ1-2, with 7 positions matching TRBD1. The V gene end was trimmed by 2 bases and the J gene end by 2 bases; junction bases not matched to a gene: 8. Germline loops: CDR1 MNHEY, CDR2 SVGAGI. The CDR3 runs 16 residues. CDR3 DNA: TGTGCCAGCAGTTACGTCAACAGACAGGGAAACTATGGCTACACCTTC. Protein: CASSYVNRQGNYGYTF.

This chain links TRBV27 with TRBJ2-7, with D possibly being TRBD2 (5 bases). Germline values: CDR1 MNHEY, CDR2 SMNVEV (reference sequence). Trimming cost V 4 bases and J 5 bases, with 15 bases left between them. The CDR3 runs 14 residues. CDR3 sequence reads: CASSSLGFSDEQYF. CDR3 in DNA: TGTGCCAGCAGTTCACTAGGATTTTCCGACGAGCAGTACTTC.

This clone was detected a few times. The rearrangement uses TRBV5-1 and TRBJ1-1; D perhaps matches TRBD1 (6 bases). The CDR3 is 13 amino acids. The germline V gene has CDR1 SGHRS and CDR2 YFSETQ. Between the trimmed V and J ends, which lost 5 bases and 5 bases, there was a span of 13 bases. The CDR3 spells CASSSTGPTEAFF. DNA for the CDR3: TGCGCCAGCAGTTCGACAGGACCTACTGAAGCTTTCTTT.

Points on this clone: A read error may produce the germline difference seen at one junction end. CDR3 DNA sequence: TGTGCCAGCAGTTACGAAGACAGCCTGCACTTC. Amino acids: CASSYEDSLHF. This rearrangement joins TRBV6-5 to TRBJ1-2; tentative D call: TRBD1 (5 bases). CDR1 and CDR2 from the germline V gene are MNHEY and SVGAGI. The CDR3 spans 11 residues.

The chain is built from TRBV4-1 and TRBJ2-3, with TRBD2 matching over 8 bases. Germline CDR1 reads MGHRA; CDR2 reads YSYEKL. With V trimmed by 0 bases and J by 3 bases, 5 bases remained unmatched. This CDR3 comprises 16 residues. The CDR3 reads CASSQDISGSTDTQYF. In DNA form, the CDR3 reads TGCGCCAGCAGCCAAGATATAAGCGGGAGTACAGATACGCAGTATTTT.

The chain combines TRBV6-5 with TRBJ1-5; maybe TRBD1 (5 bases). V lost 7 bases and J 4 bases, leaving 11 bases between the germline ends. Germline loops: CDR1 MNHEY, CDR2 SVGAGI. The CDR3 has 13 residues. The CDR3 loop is CASTRAPNQPQHF. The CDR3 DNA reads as TGTGCCAGCACCAGGGCCCCGAATCAGCCCCAGCATTTT.

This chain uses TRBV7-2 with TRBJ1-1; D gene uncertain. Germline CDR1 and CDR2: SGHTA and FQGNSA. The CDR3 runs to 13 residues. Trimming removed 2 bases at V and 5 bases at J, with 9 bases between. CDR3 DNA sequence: TGTGCCAGCAGCTTATTTCCGGGGACTGAAGCTTTCTTT. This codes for CASSLFPGTEAFF.

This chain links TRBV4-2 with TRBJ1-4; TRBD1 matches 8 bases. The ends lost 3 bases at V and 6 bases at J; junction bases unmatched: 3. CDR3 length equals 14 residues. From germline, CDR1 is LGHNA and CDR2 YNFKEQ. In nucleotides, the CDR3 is TGTGCCAGCAGCCAGACAGGGGACGATGAAAAACTGTTTTTT. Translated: CASSQTGDDEKLFF.

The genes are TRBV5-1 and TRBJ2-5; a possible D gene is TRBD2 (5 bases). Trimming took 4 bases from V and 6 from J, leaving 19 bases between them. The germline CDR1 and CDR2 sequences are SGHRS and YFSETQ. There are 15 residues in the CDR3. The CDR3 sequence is CASSLSSGSGKTQYF. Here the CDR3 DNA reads TGCGCCAGCAGCCTGTCTTCGGGGAGTGGGAAGACCCAGTACTTC.

CDR3 sequence: CASSQVDSSYEQYF. Written as DNA, the CDR3 is TGCGCCAGCAGCCAGGTGGACAGTTCCTACGAGCAGTACTTC. V is TRBV4-1 and J is TRBJ2-7; possibly TRBD1 for D (6 bases). CDR1 MGHRA and CDR2 YSYEKL come from the germline V gene. The germline V and J ends were trimmed by 3 bases and 1 base, with 10 bases remaining between them. This CDR3 contains 14 residues.